The entry that follows covers one T cell receptor beta chain sequence. Its matching antigen is unknown. Given the absence of the conserved phenylalanine or tryptophan at the CDR3 end, a read error is likely. This record belongs to a study of esophageal squamous cell carcinoma under preoperative chemotherapy. About the research overall: Both tumor-infiltrating lymphocytes and peripheral blood T cells were profiled. Study findings and constraints: After treatment, tumor-infiltrating lymphocytes apparently came partly from blood T cells.

Sample time point: after preoperative PTX-NDP chemotherapy. TCRdb re-analysed the PCR reads in MiXCR, keeping a single row per CDR3 protein. The sample shows 32,000 or so distinct CDR3 sequences, 40% to 60% of them seen only once. This CDR3 is built from 16 residues. With 4 bases clipped from V and 9 bases from J, the junction kept 16 bases outside the gene matches. The germline V gene encodes CDR1 SGHTA and CDR2 FQGNSA. Sampling was performed from a patient given preoperative chemotherapy. This receptor was taken from a human donor with esophageal squamous cell carcinoma. The donor label of this sample is uncertain. The J gene is TRBJ2-5, the V gene TRBV7-2, with 8 bases that match TRBD2. This CDR3 is CASSSGRGAPRASQYS. CDR3 nucleotides: TGTGCCAGCAGCTCTGGGCGGGGGGCCCCTCGGGCGTCCCAGTACTCG.